The 21 T cell receptor beta chains below were found in one sample sequenced in a study of T cell clones after liver transplantation. Sequencing used immunoSEQ multiplex PCR; TCRdb keeps in-frame clones, though not all of them. The sample shows about 70,000 clones, roughly 80% of them seen only once. The sample consisted of CD4+ T cells from blood, taken 12 months after liver transplant. Receptor source: a human patient who received a liver transplant. Some T cells could come from the graft donor.

This chain links TRBV27 with TRBJ1-2; D is undetermined. This CDR3 is built from 14 residues. CDR1 and CDR2 from the germline V gene are MNHEY and SMNVEV (reference sequence). Trimming pared 0 bases from V and 3 bases from J, leaving 8 bases between. The CDR3 is CASSLSPRDYGYTF. For the CDR3, the DNA is TGTGCCAGCAGTTTATCCCCTCGGGACTATGGCTACACCTTC.

This clone was detected once. CDR3 loop: CAGALGVGKGDTQYF. Written as DNA, the CDR3 is TGTGCGGGCGCTTTAGGGGTAGGGAAGGGAGATACGCAGTATTTT. The chain recombines TRBV28 with TRBJ2-3; maybe TRBD1 (5 bases). The CDR3 has 15 amino acids. CDR1 is MDHEN and CDR2 is SYDVKM in the germline V gene.

The V and J genes are TRBV13 and TRBJ2-3; tentative D call: TRBD2 (6 bases). Germline V CDR1 and CDR2: PRHDT, FYEKMQ (reference sequence). The CDR3 consists of 13 residues. V was cut by 0 bases and J by 7 bases, with 8 bases left in between. CDR3 DNA: TGTGCCAGCAGCTTAGGGGGAGGAAATACGCAGTATTTT. Its translation is CASSLGGGNTQYF.

The table lists this clone with a count of one. The CDR3 sequence: CASSLLGQKGANVLTF. Here the CDR3 DNA reads TGTGCCAGCAGTTTATTAGGACAGAAAGGGGCCAACGTCCTGACTTTC. The gene calls are TRBV28 and TRBJ2-6; the D gene is possibly TRBD1 (6 bases). The V end was cut by 1 base, the J end by 4 bases, with 11 bases between. CDR1 and CDR2 from the germline V gene are MDHEN and SYDVKM. The CDR3 extends over 16 amino acids.

V and J are TRBV19 and TRBJ2-1, with D perhaps TRBD2 (6 bases). V lost 8 bases, J lost 9 bases, and 11 bases lay in between. Per the germline V gene, CDR1 is LNHDA and CDR2 is SQIVND (reference sequence). This CDR3 is 11 amino acids long. CDR3 amino acids: CASGLGGEQFF. CDR3 nucleotides: TGTGCCAGTGGCTTGGGGGGTGAGCAGTTCTTC.

This clone was observed a handful of times. The chain uses TRBV18 and TRBJ1-1; D ambiguous. V was trimmed by 3 bases and J by 4 bases, leaving 9 bases between them. CDR3 length: 13 residues. The germline gives CDR1 KGHSH, CDR2 LQKENI. CDR3 sequence (DNA): TGTGCCAGCTCACCCGGTGCAGCCACTGAAGCTTTCTTT. It encodes CASSPGAATEAFF.

This clone was detected once. The gene calls are TRBV2 and TRBJ2-7, with TRBD1 matching over 7 bases. Germline V gives CDR1 SNHLY, CDR2 FYNNEI. The CDR3 loop spans 14 amino acids. J was trimmed by 3 bases and V by 7 bases; bases with no gene match: 9. The CDR3 region has the DNA TGTGCCAGCACTCAGGGACAGAGAATCTACGAGCAGTACTTC. Its translation: CASTQGQRIYEQYF.

The chain recombines TRBV28 with TRBJ1-1; 8 bases agree with TRBD1. The CDR3 loop spans 13 amino acids. V was clipped by 10 bases and J by 5 bases; unmatched bases: 9. Germline CDR1 reads MDHEN; CDR2 reads SYDVKM. The CDR3 DNA is TGTGCCATCGCAGGGGGCGCTGGGACTGAAGCTTTCTTT. Protein product: CAIAGGAGTEAFF. Using reference TRBV28 and TRBJ1-1 for the parts outside the CDR3, the full variable domain is DVKVTQSSRYLVKRTGEKVFLECVQDMDHENMFWYRQDPGLGLRLIYFSYDVKMKEKGDIPEGYSVSREKKERFSLILESASTNQTSMYLCAIAGGAGTEAFFGQGTRLTVV.

The chain links TRBV28 to TRBJ1-1; tentatively, D is TRBD1 (6 bases). V shed 4 bases and J shed 4 bases, with 7 bases lying between them. The CDR3 has 12 residues. Germline assignment: CDR1 MDHEN and CDR2 SYDVKM. CDR3 amino acids: CASSWGATEAFF. CDR3 coding DNA: TGTGCCAGCAGTTGGGGGGCCACTGAAGCTTTCTTT. Full variable domain (outside the CDR3, taken from reference TRBV28 and TRBJ1-1): DVKVTQSSRYLVKRTGEKVFLECVQDMDHENMFWYRQDPGLGLRLIYFSYDVKMKEKGDIPEGYSVSREKKERFSLILESASTNQTSMYLCASSWGATEAFFGQGTRLTVV.

V gene TRBV19 combines with J gene TRBJ2-4; TRBD2 agrees at 7 bases. Germline CDR1 reads LNHDA; CDR2 reads SQIVND (reference sequence). The CDR3 is made up of 15 amino acids. Trimming at V came to 6 bases and at J to 5 bases, leaving 10 bases not matched to a gene. The CDR3 nucleotides are TGTGCCAGTAGGCAGCGGGGCTCGGGAGAAAACATTCAGTACTTC. It encodes CASRQRGSGENIQYF.

This clone was counted a few times. The rearrangement uses TRBV30 and TRBJ1-3; D not certain. Germline loops: CDR1 GTSNPN, CDR2 SVGIG (reference sequence). The V end was cut by 6 bases, the J end by 0 bases, with 6 bases between. The CDR3 totals 12 residues. The CDR3 loop is CACRHSGNTIYF. DNA for the CDR3: TGTGCCTGCCGGCACTCTGGAAACACCATATATTTT.

The rearrangement uses TRBV27 and TRBJ1-4, with D tentatively TRBD1 (5 bases). This CDR3 comprises 15 residues. The V gene lost 2 bases and the J gene lost 1 base, with 8 bases spanning the gap. Germline CDR1 reads MNHEY; CDR2 reads SMNVEV (reference sequence). CDR3 amino acids: CASSLMGVTNEKLFF. The CDR3 DNA reads as TGTGCCAGCAGTTTAATGGGGGTAACTAATGAAAAACTGTTTTTT.

This clone appeared a few times. The V gene is TRBV2, the J gene TRBJ2-5; 8 nucleotides match TRBD1. J lost 3 bases, V lost 7 bases, and 4 bases had no gene match. Germline CDR1 and CDR2: SNHLY and FYNNEI. The CDR3 spans 13 residues. CDR3 DNA sequence: TGTGCCAGCAACAGGGGGACTGAAGAGACCCAGTACTTC. Amino acid sequence: CASNRGTEETQYF.

The chain combines TRBV7-9 with TRBJ2-1, with 10 bases identical to TRBD2. Germline assignment: CDR1 SEHNR and CDR2 FQNEAQ (reference sequence). The junction had 14 bases not matched to a gene; V was cut back by 1 base and J by 8 bases. The CDR3 has 18 residues. CDR3 amino acids: CASSLVLQASGSIDEQFF. In DNA form, the CDR3 reads TGTGCCAGCAGCTTAGTTTTACAGGCTAGCGGGAGTATTGATGAGCAGTTCTTC.

The chain recombines TRBV5-1 with TRBJ2-3; weak D call: TRBD2 (6 bases). Trimming removed 5 bases at V and 6 bases at J, with 10 bases between. The CDR3 consists of 12 residues. CDR1 and CDR2 from the germline V gene are SGHRS and YFSETQ. CDR3 residues: CASSFGSDTQYF. CDR3 bases: TGCGCCAGCAGTTTCGGGAGTGATACGCAGTATTTT.

This clone occurred once. J is TRBJ2-3 and V is TRBV5-6; tentatively, D is TRBD2 (5 bases). Germline CDR1 and CDR2: SGHDT and YYEEEE. V was shortened by 6 bases and J by 3 bases, with 11 bases between the two germline ends. CDR3 size: 13 residues. CDR3 sequence: CASTRAGTDTQYF. CDR3 bases: TGTGCCAGCACGAGGGCTGGTACAGATACGCAGTATTTT.

The chain uses TRBV5-6 and TRBJ2-7, with D possibly matching TRBD1 (6 bases). V was trimmed by 5 bases and J by 6 bases, leaving 15 bases between them. CDR3 length: 13 residues. CDR1 and CDR2 (germline): SGHDT, YYEEEE. The DNA of the CDR3 is TGTGCCAGCAGTTTCGACAGGTTGGGCGAGCAGTACTTC. This encodes CASSFDRLGEQYF.

This sequence joins TRBV5-4 and TRBJ2-3; no definite D call. Per the germline V gene, CDR1 is SGHNT and CDR2 is YYREEE (reference sequence). CDR3 length: 13 residues. The V gene lost 2 bases and the J gene lost 0 bases, with 4 bases spanning the gap. The DNA of the CDR3 is TGTGCCAGCAGCTTACTAAGCACAGATACGCAGTATTTT. This encodes CASSLLSTDTQYF.

The count of this clone is one. V gene TRBV19 combines with J gene TRBJ1-4; D possibly corresponds to TRBD1 (5 bases). Between the trimmed V and J ends, which lost 6 bases and 12 bases, there was a span of 20 bases. This CDR3 is built from 14 residues. The germline V gene has CDR1 LNHDA and CDR2 SQIVND (reference sequence). The CDR3 DNA is TGTGCCAGTAGCAATGACCTCGGCAGGGCGGAACTGTTTTTT. Its protein product is CASSNDLGRAELFF.

The chain employs TRBV6-1 and TRBJ1-2; 7 bases agree with TRBD1. From germline, CDR1 is MNHNS and CDR2 SASEGT. The CDR3 loop spans 12 amino acids. V was pared by 7 bases and J by 8 bases, with 7 bases of the junction left unmatched. Written as DNA, the CDR3 is TGTGCCAGCATGGGTCAGGGGGAAGGCTACACCTTC. Translated, it gives CASMGQGEGYTF.

A word on this clone: This may come from a read error, since a much larger clone is one base off. The sample holds other DNA sequences that translate to the same CDR3. The gene calls are TRBV19 and TRBJ1-2, with D possibly being TRBD1 (5 bases). Germline V gene lookup returns CDR1 LNHDA and CDR2 SQIVND (reference sequence). V lost 7 bases, J lost 5 bases, and 17 bases lay in between. This CDR3 is 14 amino acids long. CDR3 protein: CASTPGPSVYGYTF. The CDR3 region has the DNA TGTGCCAGTACCCCGGGACCATCAGTTTATGGCTACACCTTC.